Listed below are T cell receptor beta chains from one sample, sequenced in a study of blood T cell repertoires in COVID-19. Assay used: immunoSEQ multiplex PCR; TCRdb lists only in-frame clones, some missing. The sample contains some 290,000 clones, roughly nine tenths of which appear only once. Specimen: peripheral blood. These receptors came from a young woman with COVID-19, enrolled during active disease. The CDR3 runs from the conserved cysteine through the conserved F or W. A D gene is named only where the DNA matches it firmly. Some rows mark clone size as missing; the rest say once, few, many or name a class of expanded clone.

j_call: TRBJ1-1; d_call: NA; v_call: TRBV12-5; clone_size: once; cdr3_aa: CASGLVLSGNHNTEAFF; cdr3_nt: TGTGCTAGTGGTTTGGTACTATCAGGGAATCATAACACTGAAGCTTTCTTT
j_call: TRBJ1-4; d_call: NA; v_call: TRBV6-6; clone_size: NA; cdr3_aa: CASKPGQIDYGLFF; cdr3_nt: TGTGCCAGCAAGCCAGGACAGATAGATTATGGACTGTTTTTT
j_call: TRBJ1-2; d_call: TRBD1; v_call: TRBV7-9; clone_size: NA; cdr3_aa: CASSLGGTVYGYTF; cdr3_nt: TGTGCCAGCAGCTTAGGCGGGACAGTCTATGGCTACACCTTC
j_call: TRBJ1-1; d_call: NA; v_call: TRBV6-1; clone_size: NA; cdr3_aa: CASSERSNTEAFF; cdr3_nt: TGTGCCAGCAGTGAACGGTCGAACACTGAAGCTTTCTTT
j_call: TRBJ1-5; d_call: TRBD1; v_call: TRBV27; clone_size: once; cdr3_aa: CASSSNPGKQGGQPQHF; cdr3_nt: TGTGCCAGCAGTTCCAACCCAGGGAAACAGGGGGGACAGCCCCAGCATTTT
j_call: TRBJ1-5; d_call: NA; v_call: TRBV7-9; clone_size: few; cdr3_aa: CASSSTQGPQHF; cdr3_nt: TGTGCCAGCAGCTCGACCCAGGGGCCCCAGCATTTT
j_call: TRBJ2-3; d_call: TRBD2; v_call: TRBV7-9; clone_size: NA; cdr3_aa: CASSLMREGPGTDTQYF; cdr3_nt: TGTGCCAGCAGCTTAATGCGGGAGGGCCCTGGGACAGATACGCAGTATTTT
j_call: TRBJ2-2; d_call: NA; v_call: TRBV5-1; clone_size: NA; cdr3_aa: CASSFTPGKTGELFF; cdr3_nt: TGCGCCAGCAGCTTTACTCCAGGGAAGACCGGGGAGCTGTTTTTT
j_call: TRBJ1-2; d_call: NA; v_call: TRBV28; clone_size: NA; cdr3_aa: CASSLAREQYGYTF; cdr3_nt: TGTGCCAGCAGTTTAGCCAGGGAACAGTATGGCTACACCTTC
j_call: TRBJ2-7; d_call: TRBD2; v_call: TRBV10-3; clone_size: once; cdr3_aa: CATGTSGTYEQYF; cdr3_nt: TGTGCCACCGGGACTAGCGGTACCTACGAGCAGTACTTC
j_call: TRBJ1-3; d_call: NA; v_call: TRBV19; clone_size: NA; cdr3_aa: CASSKGVGSYSGNTIYF; cdr3_nt: TGTGCCAGTAGTAAAGGGGTCGGGTCTTACTCTGGAAACACCATATATTTT
j_call: TRBJ1-2; d_call: TRBD1; v_call: TRBV27; clone_size: NA; cdr3_aa: CASSSRQGLDYGYTF; cdr3_nt: TGTGCCAGCAGTTCTCGACAGGGGCTCGACTATGGCTACACCTTC
j_call: TRBJ1-3; d_call: NA; v_call: TRBV6-7; clone_size: NA; cdr3_aa: CASSRGGSGNTIYF; cdr3_nt: TGTGCCAGCAGCAGAGGGGGTTCTGGAAACACCATATATTTT
j_call: TRBJ2-3; d_call: TRBD2; v_call: TRBV5-6; clone_size: NA; cdr3_aa: CASSKALAGVPTDTQYF; cdr3_nt: TGTGCCAGCAGCAAGGCCCTAGCGGGGGTCCCCACAGATACGCAGTATTTT
j_call: TRBJ2-3; d_call: TRBD1; v_call: TRBV5-4; clone_size: NA; cdr3_aa: CASSLGPDRVVPDTQYF; cdr3_nt: TGTGCCAGCAGCTTGGGGCCAGACAGGGTAGTCCCAGATACGCAGTATTTT
j_call: TRBJ1-5; d_call: NA; v_call: TRBV19; clone_size: once; cdr3_aa: CASSIDGGGNQPQHF; cdr3_nt: TGTGCCAGTAGTATAGACGGGGGGGGCAATCAGCCCCAGCATTTT